A single sample gave rise to the 8 T cell receptor beta chains below, sequenced in a study of long-term antiretroviral therapy in people with HIV. immunoSEQ v3.0 was run at survey level. Profiled with immunoSEQ multiplex PCR; TCRdb holds only in-frame clones, not every one. The table lists about 25,000 clones, under 80% of them singletons, with roughly 4.9% in the top ten. The material was unsorted PBMCs, obtained 0.5 years after starting antiretroviral therapy. These receptors all come from a woman in her thirties or forties with HIV.

This chain links TRBV28 with TRBJ1-2; no clear D. Trimming pared 6 bases from V and 5 bases from J, leaving 7 bases between. Germline V gene sequence: CDR1 MDHEN, CDR2 SYDVKM. This CDR3 is 11 amino acids long. DNA for the CDR3: TGTGCCAGCAGCATTTCATATGGCTACACCTTC. Amino acid sequence: CASSISYGYTF.

The chain links TRBV25-1 to TRBJ2-5; tentative D call: TRBD2 (6 bases). Trimming stripped 0 bases from V and 5 bases from J, with 13 bases between. From germline, CDR1 is MGHDK and CDR2 SYGVNS. This CDR3 spans 15 amino acids. The DNA for the CDR3 is TGTGCCAGCAGTGAATATGGGGGGACGTGGGAGACCCAGTACTTC. It yields the protein CASSEYGGTWETQYF.

The chain joins TRBV28 to TRBJ1-5, with a possible D match to TRBD1 (6 bases). The germline V gene encodes CDR1 MDHEN and CDR2 SYDVKM. The CDR3 loop spans 16 amino acids. Trimming removed 5 bases at V and 9 bases at J, with 23 bases between. The CDR3 region has the DNA TGTGCCAGCAGTAGTATGAGAGACAGGCCGTATTTGCCCCAGCATTTT. This gives the protein CASSSMRDRPYLPQHF.

This clone appeared once. This chain joins TRBV9 and TRBJ1-1; D gene unclear. CDR3 length: 14 residues. The V gene's germline CDR1 is SGDLS and CDR2 YYNGEE. V was cut by 1 base and J by 4 bases, with 11 bases left in between. CDR3 loop: CASSVKGEVTEAFF. CDR3 nucleotide sequence: TGTGCCAGCAGCGTAAAGGGAGAGGTCACTGAAGCTTTCTTT. Variable domain in full (rest from reference TRBV9 and TRBJ1-1): DSGVTQTPKHLITATGQRVTLRCSPRSGDLSVYWYQQSLDQGLQFLIQYYNGEERAKGNILERFSAQQFPDLHSELNLSSLELGDSALYFCASSVKGEVTEAFFGQGTRLTVV.

The chain is built from TRBV10-1 and TRBJ2-7, with a weak D call TRBD2 (5 bases). The CDR3 runs 13 residues. V was clipped by 0 bases and J by 9 bases, with 12 bases between them. Per germline, CDR1 WNHNN and CDR2 SYGVQD (reference sequence). The CDR3 coding sequence is TGCGCCAGCAGTGAGTCGGGGAGCACGTGGCAGTACTTC. Its translation is CASSESGSTWQYF.

The count of this clone is one. The V call is TRBV10-3, the J call TRBJ2-5; D may correspond to TRBD1 or TRBD2 (5 bases each). The J call may not be correct, given that the DNA end is closer to TRBJ2-7. This CDR3 comprises 14 residues. Germline-derived CDR1 and CDR2 are ENHRY and SYGVKD. The DNA for the CDR3 is TGTGCCATCAGGGGGGATCCAGCCCTCAACGAGCAGTACTTC. Protein: CAIRGDPALNEQYF.

This clone was observed a few times. The V call is TRBV11-3, the J call TRBJ2-7, with D possibly matching TRBD2 (5 bases). V lost 1 base, J lost 2 bases, and 9 bases lay in between. Germline-derived CDR1 and CDR2 are SGHNT and YENEEA. This CDR3 is built from 14 residues. CDR3 DNA: TGTGCCAGCAGCTTAGCGGCGGGCCCCTACGAGCAGTACTTC. Its translation is CASSLAAGPYEQYF. The whole variable domain, filled in from reference TRBV11-3 and TRBJ2-7, reads EAGVVQSPRYKIIEKKQPVAFWCNPISGHNTLYWYLQNLGQGPELLIRYENEEAVDDSQLPKDRFSAERLKGVDSTLKIQPAELGDSAVYLCASSLAAGPYEQYFGPGTRLTVT.

The chain carries TRBV6-5 and TRBJ1-2, with D tentatively TRBD1 (6 bases). Between the trimmed V and J ends, which lost 0 bases and 7 bases, there was a span of 9 bases. Germline V gene data show CDR1 as MNHEY and CDR2 as SVGAGI. The CDR3 has 13 amino acids. CDR3 protein: CASSYSGDTGYTF. In DNA form, the CDR3 reads TGTGCCAGCAGTTACTCTGGGGACACTGGCTACACCTTC.